A selection of T cell receptor beta chains follows, all from one sample in a study of blood T cell repertoires in COVID-19. The assay was immunoSEQ multiplex PCR, and TCRdb's table has in-frame clones only and misses some. The sample lists fewer than 500,000 clones; roughly 90% were seen once. Specimen: peripheral blood. These receptor sequences come from a man aged 18 to 30 with COVID-19, enrolled during active disease. Both conserved end residues are part of each CDR3. D genes are given only for firm matches. Rows give clone size only sometimes, using once, few, many, or a class for an expanded clone.

j_call v_call d_call clone_size cdr3_aa cdr3_nt
TRBJ2-1 TRBV7-9 TRBD2 NA CASSFSSGTDYNEQFF TGTGCCAGCAGCTTCTCTAGCGGGACCGACTACAATGAGCAGTTCTTC
TRBJ2-3 TRBV6-5 NA NA CASVFTPKDPQYF TGTGCCAGCGTTTTTACCCCTAAAGATCCGCAGTATTTT
TRBJ2-7 TRBV7-8 TRBD2 NA CASSLIREGSYEQYF TGTGCCAGCAGCTTAATTCGGGAGGGATCCTACGAGCAGTACTTC
TRBJ2-7 TRBV21-1 NA NA CASSQRGQGVPYEQYF TGTGCCAGCAGCCAGCGGGGACAGGGAGTACCCTACGAGCAGTACTTC
TRBJ2-5 TRBV3-1/TRBV3-2 NA NA CASSQPQETQYF TGTGCCAGCAGCCAACCTCAAGAGACCCAGTACTTC
TRBJ1-2 TRBV28 NA NA CASSIQGNYGYTF TGTGCCAGCAGTATCCAGGGTAACTATGGCTACACCTTC
TRBJ1-3 TRBV19 NA NA CASAFYLSGNTIYF TGTGCCAGCGCCTTCTACCTCTCTGGAAACACCATATATTTT
TRBJ2-6 TRBV18 NA NA CASSPPSGVAGANVLTF TGTGCCAGCTCACCACCATCGGGGGTGGCTGGGGCCAACGTCCTGACTTTC
TRBJ1-3 TRBV6-5 NA NA CASSYSRVSGNTIYF TGTGCCAGCAGTTACTCGAGGGTCTCTGGAAACACCATATATTTT
TRBJ2-1 TRBV2 TRBD2 NA CASSEGGGLPYNEQFF TGTGCCAGCAGTGAAGGGGGGGGACTGCCCTACAATGAGCAGTTCTTC
TRBJ1-5 TRBV19 NA NA CASSMSTLSNQPQHF TGTGCCAGTAGTATGTCAACCCTAAGCAATCAGCCCCAGCATTTT
TRBJ2-1 TRBV28 TRBD2 NA CASSRWTSGNNEQFF TGTGCCAGCAGTCGGTGGACTAGCGGAAACAATGAGCAGTTCTTC
TRBJ2-7 TRBV13 TRBD1 NA CASSLGVDAMGQAYEQYF TGTGCCAGCAGCTTAGGCGTTGACGCAATGGGACAGGCCTACGAGCAGTACTTC
TRBJ1-1 TRBV5-1 NA NA CASTPGGLAMNTEAFF TGCGCCAGCACCCCCGGGGGGCTTGCCATGAACACTGAAGCTTTCTTT
TRBJ2-3 TRBV29-1 NA NA CSVPTGLIMDTQYF TGCAGCGTTCCCACAGGGTTAATAATGGATACGCAGTATTTT
TRBJ2-1 TRBV7-3 NA NA CASSSPAGSLNNEQFF TGTGCCAGCAGCTCACCTGCCGGGAGCCTCAACAATGAGCAGTTCTTC
TRBJ1-4 TRBV5-6 TRBD1 NA CASSWDPTGAGEKLFF TGTGCCAGCAGCTGGGACCCGACAGGGGCCGGTGAAAAACTGTTTTTT
TRBJ1-4 TRBV30 NA NA CAWNKGLNEKLFF TGTGCCTGGAATAAGGGGTTGAATGAAAAACTGTTTTTT
TRBJ1-6 TRBV4-2 NA NA CASSQGQASPLHF TGTGCCAGCAGCCAAGGACAGGCCTCACCCCTCCACTTT
TRBJ1-6 TRBV9 NA NA CASSRNRENSPLHF TGTGCCAGCAGCCGAAACAGGGAAAATTCACCCCTCCACTTT
TRBJ2-3 TRBV4-2 NA NA CASSQEELTDTQYF TGTGCCAGCAGCCAAGAGGAGCTCACAGATACGCAGTATTTT
TRBJ2-3 TRBV9 TRBD2 NA CASSVASSGMGDTQYF TGTGCCAGCAGCGTAGCTTCTAGCGGGATGGGAGATACGCAGTATTTT
TRBJ2-4 TRBV11-2 TRBD1 NA CASSLEGWTGRNF TGTGCCAGCAGCTTAGAGGGTTGGACAGGGAGAAACTTC
TRBJ1-1 TRBV28 TRBD1 NA CASSSWTGEAFF TGTGCCAGCAGTTCATGGACAGGAGAAGCTTTCTTT
TRBJ2-7 TRBV2 NA NA CASSLQGHETYEQYF TGTGCCAGCAGTCTACAAGGACACGAGACCTACGAGCAGTACTTC
TRBJ1-5 TRBV5-6 TRBD1 NA CASSLWDRENQPQHF TGTGCCAGCAGCTTGTGGGACAGGGAAAATCAGCCCCAGCATTTT
TRBJ2-6 TRBV5-4 TRBD2 NA CASSFGGAGANVLTF TGTGCCAGCAGCTTTGGGGGGGCTGGGGCCAACGTCCTGACTTTC
TRBJ1-2 TRBV15 NA NA CATSRVKGDTYGYTF TGTGCCACCAGCAGAGTAAAGGGAGACACCTATGGCTACACCTTC
TRBJ2-7 TRBV5-4 NA once CASSLYGLGYEQYF TGTGCCAGCAGCTTGTATGGACTCGGGTACGAGCAGTACTTC
TRBJ1-6 TRBV6-5 NA NA CASSYLGGSPLHF TGTGCCAGCAGTTACTTGGGGGGTTCACCCCTCCACTTT
TRBJ1-4 TRBV5-1 TRBD1 once CASSRDGTGISEKLFF TGCGCCAGCAGCAGAGACGGGACAGGGATATCTGAAAAACTGTTTTTT
TRBJ1-1 TRBV4-1 NA NA CASSQEPGWSATEAFF TGCGCCAGCAGCCAAGAGCCGGGGTGGTCAGCCACTGAAGCTTTCTTT
TRBJ2-3 TRBV10-3 TRBD2 NA CAISESIRREGQVRF TGTGCCATCAGTGAGTCGATAAGGCGGGAGGGCCAAGTTCGTTTT
TRBJ1-5 TRBV5-6 TRBD1 once CASSPGPDRGGQPQHF TGTGCCAGCAGCCCAGGTCCCGACAGGGGAGGACAGCCCCAGCATTTT
TRBJ2-5 TRBV5-4 TRBD2 NA CASSPGAGGPETQYF TGTGCCAGCAGCCCCGGAGCGGGGGGGCCGGAGACCCAGTACTTC
TRBJ2-5 TRBV2 TRBD2 NA CASSVGAGGEETQYF TGTGCCAGCAGTGTCGGAGCGGGGGGCGAAGAGACCCAGTACTTC
TRBJ2-5 TRBV5-1 TRBD1 NA CASSSGTGTYQETQYF TGCGCCAGCAGCTCCGGGACAGGGACCTACCAAGAGACCCAGTACTTC
TRBJ2-2 TRBV20-1 NA NA CSAPRVGELFF TGCAGTGCCCCGCGGGTCGGGGAGCTGTTTTTT
TRBJ2-7 TRBV7-9 NA NA CASSPGQFYEQYF TGTGCCAGCAGCCCGGGACAATTCTACGAGCAGTACTTC
TRBJ2-7 TRBV19 TRBD2 once CASSLAGEEYEQYF TGTGCCAGTAGTCTAGCGGGAGAGGAATACGAGCAGTACTTC
TRBJ1-3 TRBV5-5 NA once CASSRLTRATGNTIYF TGTGCCAGCAGCCGACTGACGAGGGCGACTGGAAACACCATATATTTT
TRBJ2-1 TRBV18 TRBD1 NA CASSRRDRGSSYNEQFF TGTGCCAGCTCACGTCGGGACAGGGGATCCAGTTACAATGAGCAGTTCTTC
TRBJ2-1 TRBV3-1/TRBV3-2 TRBD2 NA CASSPGLAGSINNEQFF TGTGCCAGCAGCCCCGGACTAGCGGGCTCTATAAACAATGAGCAGTTCTTC
TRBJ2-1 TRBV19 TRBD2 NA CASSIWASGAYNEQFF TGTGCCAGTAGTATCTGGGCTAGCGGGGCCTACAATGAGCAGTTCTTC
TRBJ2-1 TRBV2 NA NA CASSVNEQFF TGTGCCAGCAGTGTAAATGAGCAGTTCTTC